This T cell receptor (beta chain) was sequenced for a study of shared clonotypes between healthy human individuals. In the naive CD8 group, cells lacked CD45RO and were positively selected for CCR7, so terminally differentiated effector memory CD45RA+ cells were left out. With 4 bases removed from V and 5 bases from J, the gap between germline ends came to 13 bases. Germline V gene sequence: CDR1 SGHNT, CDR2 YYREEE (reference sequence). The CDR3 loop spans 14 amino acids. This table comes from immunoSEQ multiplex PCR, and its TCRdb copy is limited to in-frame clones, with some not included. In the table there are over 750,000 clones, about 96% of which are singletons.

This chain joins TRBV5-4 and TRBJ1-5, with a weak D call TRBD1 (6 bases). The origin of this receptor is a man aged 25-45 years in good health. Material: naive CD8+ T cells sorted from blood. DNA of the CDR3: TGTGCCAGCAGCCCAGGGGAGAGGGATCAGCCCCAGCATTTT. It yields the protein CASSPGERDQPQHF.